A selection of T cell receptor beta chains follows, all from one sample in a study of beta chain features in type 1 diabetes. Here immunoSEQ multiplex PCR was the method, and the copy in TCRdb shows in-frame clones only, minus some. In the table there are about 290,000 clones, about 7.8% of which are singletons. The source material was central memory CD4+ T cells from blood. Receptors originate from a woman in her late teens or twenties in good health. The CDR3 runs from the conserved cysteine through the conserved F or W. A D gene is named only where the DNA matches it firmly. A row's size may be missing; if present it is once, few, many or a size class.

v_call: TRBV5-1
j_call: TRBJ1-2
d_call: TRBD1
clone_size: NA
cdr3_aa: CASRRVPTGEYDGYTF
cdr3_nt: TGCGCCAGCAGACGCGTACCGACAGGGGAGTACGATGGCTACACCTTC

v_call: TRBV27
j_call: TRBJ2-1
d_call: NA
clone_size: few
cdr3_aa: CASSLMAGTYNEQFF
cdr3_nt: TGTGCCAGCAGTTTAATGGCGGGAACGTACAATGAGCAGTTCTTC

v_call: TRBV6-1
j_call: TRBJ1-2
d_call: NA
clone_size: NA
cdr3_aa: CASGGQFYGYTF
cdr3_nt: TGTGCCAGCGGAGGACAGTTCTATGGCTACACCTTC

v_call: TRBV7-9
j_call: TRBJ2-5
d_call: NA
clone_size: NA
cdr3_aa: CASSLGSSTKETQYF
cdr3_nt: TGTGCCAGCAGCTTAGGGTCCTCAACGAAAGAGACCCAGTACTTC

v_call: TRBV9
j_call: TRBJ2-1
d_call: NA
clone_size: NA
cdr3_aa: CASSVRDLNEQFF
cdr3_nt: TGTGCCAGCAGCGTACGGGATCTCAATGAGCAGTTCTTC

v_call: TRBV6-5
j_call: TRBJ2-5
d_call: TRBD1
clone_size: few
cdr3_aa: CASKRDRGPETQYF
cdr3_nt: TGTGCCAGCAAGCGGGACAGGGGGCCAGAGACCCAGTACTTC

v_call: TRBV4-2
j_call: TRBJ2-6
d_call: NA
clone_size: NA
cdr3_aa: CASSRQGSGANVLTF
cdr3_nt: TGTGCCAGCAGCCGGCAGGGATCTGGGGCCAACGTCCTGACTTTC

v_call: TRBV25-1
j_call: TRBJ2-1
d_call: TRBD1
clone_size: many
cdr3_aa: CASRPGQHNEQFF
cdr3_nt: TGTGCCAGTCGCCCGGGACAGCACAATGAGCAGTTCTTC

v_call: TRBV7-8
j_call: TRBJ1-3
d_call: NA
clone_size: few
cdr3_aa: CASSMTGNTIYF
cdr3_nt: TGTGCCAGCAGCATGACAGGAAACACCATATATTTT

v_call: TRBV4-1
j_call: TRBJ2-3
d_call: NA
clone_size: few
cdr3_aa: CASSRTGLTDTQYF
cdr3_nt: TGCGCCAGCAGTCGTACGGGACTCACAGATACGCAGTATTTT

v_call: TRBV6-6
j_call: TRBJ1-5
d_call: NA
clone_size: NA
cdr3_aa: CASSYSDESNQPQHF
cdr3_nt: TGTGCCAGCAGTTACTCTGACGAGAGCAATCAGCCCCAGCATTTT

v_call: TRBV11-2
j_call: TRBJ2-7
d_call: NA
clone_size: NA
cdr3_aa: CASSPPGSREQYF
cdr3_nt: TGTGCCAGCAGCCCCCCGGGGTCGCGCGAGCAGTACTTC

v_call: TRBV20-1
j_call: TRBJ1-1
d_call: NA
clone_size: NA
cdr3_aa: CSASRSTEAFF
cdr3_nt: TGCAGTGCTAGTAGGAGCACTGAAGCTTTCTTT

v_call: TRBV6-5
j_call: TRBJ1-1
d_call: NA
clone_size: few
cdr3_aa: CASRLQGVMNTEAFF
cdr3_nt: TGTGCCAGCAGATTACAGGGTGTTATGAACACTGAAGCTTTCTTT

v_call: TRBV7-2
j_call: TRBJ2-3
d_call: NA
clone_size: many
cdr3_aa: CASSSTWQDTQYF
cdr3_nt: TGTGCCAGCAGCTCTACCTGGCAAGATACGCAGTATTTT

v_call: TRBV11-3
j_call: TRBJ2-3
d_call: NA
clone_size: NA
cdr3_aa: CASSLAAVTDTQYF
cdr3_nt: TGTGCCAGCAGCTTAGCGGCGGTCACAGATACGCAGTATTTT

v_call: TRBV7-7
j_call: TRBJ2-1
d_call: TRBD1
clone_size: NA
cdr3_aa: CASSLGTGNEQFF
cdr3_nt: TGTGCTAGCAGCTTGGGGACAGGGAATGAGCAGTTCTTC

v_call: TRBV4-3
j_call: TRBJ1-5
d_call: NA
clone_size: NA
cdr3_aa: CASSQDAEQPQHF
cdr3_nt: TGCGCCAGCAGCCAAGACGCAGAGCAGCCCCAGCATTTT

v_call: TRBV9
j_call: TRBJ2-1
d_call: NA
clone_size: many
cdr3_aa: CASSVGYLDNEQFF
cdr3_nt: TGTGCCAGCAGCGTAGGGTACCTGGACAATGAGCAGTTCTTC

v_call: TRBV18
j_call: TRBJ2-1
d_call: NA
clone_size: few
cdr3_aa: CASSPDIYNEQFF
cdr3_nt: TGTGCCAGCTCACCCGACATCTACAATGAGCAGTTCTTC